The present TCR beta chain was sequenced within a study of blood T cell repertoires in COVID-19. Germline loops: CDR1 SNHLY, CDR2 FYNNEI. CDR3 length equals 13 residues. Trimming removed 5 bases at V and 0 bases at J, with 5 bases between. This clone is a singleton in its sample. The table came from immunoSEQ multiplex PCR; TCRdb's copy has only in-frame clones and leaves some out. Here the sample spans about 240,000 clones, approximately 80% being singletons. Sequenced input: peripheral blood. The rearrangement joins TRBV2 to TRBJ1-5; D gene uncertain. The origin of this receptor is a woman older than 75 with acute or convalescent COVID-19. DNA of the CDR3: TGTGCCAGCAGTACCTATAGCAATCAGCCCCAGCATTTT. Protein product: CASSTYSNQPQHF.